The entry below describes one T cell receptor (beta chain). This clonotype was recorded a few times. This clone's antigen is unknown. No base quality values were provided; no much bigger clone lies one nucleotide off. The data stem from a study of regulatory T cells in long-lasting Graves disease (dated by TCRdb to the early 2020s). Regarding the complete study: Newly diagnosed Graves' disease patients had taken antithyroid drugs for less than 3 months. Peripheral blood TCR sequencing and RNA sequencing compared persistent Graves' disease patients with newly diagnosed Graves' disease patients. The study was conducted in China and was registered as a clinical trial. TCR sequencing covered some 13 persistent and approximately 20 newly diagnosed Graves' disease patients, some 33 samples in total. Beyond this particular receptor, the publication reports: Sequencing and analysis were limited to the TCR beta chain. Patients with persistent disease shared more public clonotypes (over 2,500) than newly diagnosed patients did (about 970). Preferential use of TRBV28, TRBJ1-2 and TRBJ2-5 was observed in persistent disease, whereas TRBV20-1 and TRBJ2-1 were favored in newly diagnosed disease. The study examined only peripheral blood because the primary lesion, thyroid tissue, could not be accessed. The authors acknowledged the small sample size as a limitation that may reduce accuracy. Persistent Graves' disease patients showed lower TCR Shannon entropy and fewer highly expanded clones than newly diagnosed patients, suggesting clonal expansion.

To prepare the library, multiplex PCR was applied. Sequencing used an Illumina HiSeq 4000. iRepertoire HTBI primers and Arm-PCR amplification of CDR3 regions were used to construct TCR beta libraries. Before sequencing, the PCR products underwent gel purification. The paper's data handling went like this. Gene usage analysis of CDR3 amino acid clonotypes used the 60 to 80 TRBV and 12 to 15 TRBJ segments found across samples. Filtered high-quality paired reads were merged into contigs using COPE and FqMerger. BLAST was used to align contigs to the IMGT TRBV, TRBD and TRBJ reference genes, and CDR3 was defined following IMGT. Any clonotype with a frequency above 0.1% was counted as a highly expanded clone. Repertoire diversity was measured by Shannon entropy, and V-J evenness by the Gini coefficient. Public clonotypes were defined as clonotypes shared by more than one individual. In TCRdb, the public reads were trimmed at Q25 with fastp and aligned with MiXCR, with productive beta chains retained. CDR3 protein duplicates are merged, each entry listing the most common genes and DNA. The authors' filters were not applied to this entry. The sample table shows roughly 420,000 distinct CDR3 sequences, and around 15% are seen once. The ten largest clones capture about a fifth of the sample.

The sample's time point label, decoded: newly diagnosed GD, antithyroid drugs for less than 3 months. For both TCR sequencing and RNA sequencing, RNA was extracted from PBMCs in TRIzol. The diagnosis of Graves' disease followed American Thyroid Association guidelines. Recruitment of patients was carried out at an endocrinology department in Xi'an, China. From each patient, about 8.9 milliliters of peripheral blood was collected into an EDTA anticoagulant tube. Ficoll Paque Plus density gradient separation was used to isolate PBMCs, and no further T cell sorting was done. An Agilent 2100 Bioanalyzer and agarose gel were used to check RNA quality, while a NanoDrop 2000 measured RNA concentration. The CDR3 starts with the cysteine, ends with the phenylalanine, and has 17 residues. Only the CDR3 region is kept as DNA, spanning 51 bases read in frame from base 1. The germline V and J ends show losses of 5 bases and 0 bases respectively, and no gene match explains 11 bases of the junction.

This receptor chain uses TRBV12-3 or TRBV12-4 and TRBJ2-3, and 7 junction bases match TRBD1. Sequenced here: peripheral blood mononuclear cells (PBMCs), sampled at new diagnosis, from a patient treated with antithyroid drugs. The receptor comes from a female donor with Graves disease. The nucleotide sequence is TGTGCCAGCAGTCCCTCGCCCGGGACAGAAAGCACAGATACGCAGTATTTT. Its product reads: CASSPSPGTESTDTQYF.